Listed here are 24 T cell receptor beta chains from one sample, sequenced in a study of blood T cell repertoires in COVID-19. This table comes from immunoSEQ multiplex PCR, and its TCRdb copy is limited to in-frame clones, with some not included. The data hold about 100,000 clones, with roughly 80% observed a single time. Sequencing was carried out using peripheral blood. The receptors were sampled from a man aged 55 to 70 with acute or convalescent COVID-19.

CDR3: CATSDKGQGLNQPQHF. CDR3 in DNA: TGTGCCACCAGTGATAAGGGACAGGGGCTCAATCAGCCCCAGCATTTT. The chain couples TRBV24-1 to TRBJ1-5, with TRBD1 identical over 10 bases. The CDR3 spans 16 residues. Germline assignment: CDR1 KGHDR and CDR2 SFDVKD. Losses at the gene ends were 3 bases for V and 3 bases for J; bases not matched to a gene: 4.

In its sample, this clone was seen once. The chain joins TRBV5-1 to TRBJ2-1, with a weak D call TRBD2 (5 bases). CDR3 length: 14 amino acids. Trimming pared 4 bases from V and 1 base from J, leaving 9 bases between. CDR1 is SGHRS, CDR2 YFSETQ, per germline. The CDR3 region is CASSPTSSYNEQFF. The CDR3 region has the DNA TGCGCCAGCAGCCCAACTAGTTCCTACAATGAGCAGTTCTTC.

The chain couples TRBV11-3 to TRBJ2-1; 11 bases map to TRBD2. J lost 5 bases, V lost 5 bases, and 5 bases had no gene match. Germline V gives CDR1 SGHNT, CDR2 YENEEA. The CDR3 covers 15 residues. The CDR3 nucleotides read TGTGCCAGCAGCCAGGGACTAGCGGAGAACAATGAGCAGTTCTTC. Translation: CASSQGLAENNEQFF.

V gene TRBV6-5 combines with J gene TRBJ1-6; 10 bases align to TRBD1. The CDR3 runs to 15 residues. With V trimmed by 5 bases and J by 8 bases, 6 bases remained unmatched. Germline V CDR1 and CDR2: MNHEY, SVGAGI. The CDR3 reads CASSPTGTGDSPLHF. The CDR3 DNA reads as TGTGCCAGCAGTCCCACCGGGACAGGGGATTCACCCCTCCACTTT.

J is TRBJ2-3 and V is TRBV7-2; D is perhaps TRBD2 (6 bases). This CDR3 region has 16 residues. CDR1 is SGHTA and CDR2 is FQGNSA in the germline V gene. V dropped 1 base and J dropped 0 bases, with 11 bases sitting between them. As DNA, the CDR3 is TGTGCCAGCAGCTTAGTTGGCGGGGCTAGCACAGATACGCAGTATTTT. Protein sequence: CASSLVGGASTDTQYF. Together with reference TRBV7-2 and TRBJ2-3, the CDR3 gives the full variable domain: GAGVSQSPSNKVTEKGKDVELRCDPISGHTALYWYRQSLGQGLEFLIYFQGNSAPDKSGLPSDRFSAERTGGSVSTLTIQRTQQEDSAVYLCASSLVGGASTDTQYFGPGTRLTVL.

V usage is TRBV5-1 and J usage is TRBJ2-7; 7 bases match TRBD2. This CDR3 spans 17 amino acids. CDR1 SGHRS and CDR2 YFSETQ come from the germline V gene. Losses at the gene ends were 2 bases for V and 2 bases for J; bases not matched to a gene: 13. The CDR3 DNA follows: TGCGCCAGCAGCTTTACGACAAGGCCTAGCGGTGCCTACGAGCAGTACTTC. This encodes CASSFTTRPSGAYEQYF.

The rearrangement links TRBV5-4 to TRBJ1-1; the D gene is possibly TRBD1 (6 bases). The CDR3 contains 15 residues. Germline values: CDR1 SGHNT, CDR2 YYREEE (reference sequence). V gave up 2 bases and J gave up 6 bases, with 17 bases separating them. Here the CDR3 DNA reads TGTGCCAGCAGCTTACCGGGTACAGGGCAGTCTGAAGCTTTCTTT. Protein sequence: CASSLPGTGQSEAFF.

This chain uses TRBV7-9 with TRBJ2-7; no clear D. Germline CDR1 SEHNR, CDR2 FQNEAQ (reference sequence). Trimming took 5 bases from V and 2 from J, leaving 16 bases between them. The CDR3 is made up of 15 amino acids. The CDR3 sequence: CASSPRVGNPYEQYF. DNA of the CDR3: TGTGCCAGCAGCCCCCGGGTGGGTAACCCCTACGAGCAGTACTTC.

In this sample, this clone turned up once. The chain employs TRBV28 and TRBJ2-1, with D unresolved. The germline V gene has CDR1 MDHEN and CDR2 SYDVKM. The CDR3 consists of 12 residues. The V gene lost 8 bases and the J gene lost 1 base, with 6 bases spanning the gap. The CDR3 DNA is TGTGCCAGCCCAAATTCCTACAATGAGCAGTTCTTC. Protein sequence: CASPNSYNEQFF.

The J gene is TRBJ1-2, the V gene TRBV3-1 (or the pseudogene TRBV3-2), with 11 bases aligning to TRBD1. This CDR3 is 16 amino acids long. The germline CDR1 and CDR2 sequences are LGHDT and YNNKEL (reference sequence). J gave up 4 bases and V 0 bases, and 4 bases lay outside the gene matches. CDR3 protein: CASSQEGTGGSYGYTF. The CDR3 coding sequence is TGTGCCAGCAGCCAAGAGGGGACAGGGGGGTCCTATGGCTACACCTTC.

The chain employs TRBV9 and TRBJ2-7; 7 bases align to TRBD1. The CDR3 loop spans 14 amino acids. Germline-derived CDR1 and CDR2 are SGDLS and YYNGEE. The trim removed 3 bases at V and 1 base at J, leaving 4 bases unmatched. CDR3 DNA sequence: TGTGCCAGCAGCGCGCAGACAGGGTCCTACGAGCAGTACTTC. This codes for CASSAQTGSYEQYF.

CDR3: CASSLGLAIVIEQYF. Written as DNA, the CDR3 is TGTGCCAGCAGCCTGGGACTAGCGATCGTCATCGAGCAGTACTTC. V usage is TRBV7-9 and J usage is TRBJ2-7; 10 positions match TRBD2. V dropped 5 bases and J dropped 6; count of bases not matched to a gene: 10. From germline, CDR1 is SEHNR and CDR2 FQNEAQ (reference sequence). This CDR3 contains 15 residues.

This clone was seen a handful of times. This rearrangement joins TRBV20-1 to TRBJ1-5; D not certain. The CDR3 is made up of 13 amino acids. The germline gives CDR1 DFQATT, CDR2 SNEGSKA (reference sequence). Trimming took off 3 bases at V and 2 bases at J, with 8 bases between the two ends. The CDR3 region is CSASVQGNQPQHF. Here the CDR3 DNA reads TGCAGTGCTAGTGTCCAGGGCAATCAGCCCCAGCATTTT.

The chain is built from TRBV28 and TRBJ2-7; 9 bases agree with TRBD2. The CDR3 has 16 amino acids. Germline V gene sequence: CDR1 MDHEN, CDR2 SYDVKM. The trim removed 1 base at V and 7 bases at J, leaving 11 bases unmatched. The CDR3: CASSLSGSGGLEEQYF. The CDR3 DNA reads TGTGCCAGCAGTTTATCGGGGAGCGGGGGGCTTGAAGAGCAGTACTTC.

This sequence joins TRBV5-6 and TRBJ1-2; TRBD1 might be the D (5 bases). The CDR3 has 15 amino acids. Germline V gene lookup returns CDR1 SGHDT and CDR2 YYEEEE. V was clipped by 0 bases and J by 7 bases, with 16 bases between them. The CDR3: CASSLEGRVAFGYTF. For the CDR3, the DNA is TGTGCCAGCAGCTTGGAAGGCAGGGTCGCCTTTGGCTACACCTTC.

The chain combines TRBV6-1 with TRBJ2-7, with D uncertain. The CDR3 length is 12 residues. V was pared by 1 base and J by 4 bases, with 5 bases between. Germline CDR1 and CDR2: MNHNS and SASEGT. In nucleotides, the CDR3 is TGTGCCAGCAGTGAAGGAGTATACGAGCAGTACTTC. Protein: CASSEGVYEQYF.

The chain recombines TRBV27 with TRBJ1-1; possible D gene TRBD1, 6 bases. The V end lost 0 bases, the J end lost 4 bases, and 21 bases lay between the germline ends. This CDR3 comprises 18 residues. CDR1 is MNHEY and CDR2 is SMNVEV in the germline V gene (reference sequence). DNA for the CDR3: TGTGCCAGCAGTTTATCGAGTGGGGGAGGGGGTCGGGTCACTGAAGCTTTCTTT. It yields the protein CASSLSSGGGGRVTEAFF.

The rearrangement uses TRBV27 and TRBJ2-1; 13 bases are a match to TRBD2. Germline V CDR1 and CDR2: MNHEY, SMNVEV (reference sequence). The CDR3 length is 19 residues. J lost 0 bases, V lost 6 bases, and 11 bases had no gene match. The CDR3 nucleotides read TGTGCCAGCAGACCAGGACTAGCGGGGGAGGACCGCTCCTACAATGAGCAGTTCTTC. It translates to CASRPGLAGEDRSYNEQFF.

V and J are TRBV5-1 and TRBJ2-3; D gene unclear. This CDR3 comprises 16 residues. V was clipped by 0 bases and J by 0 bases, with 11 bases between them. Germline-derived CDR1 and CDR2 are SGHRS and YFSETQ. The CDR3 protein is CASSLAEAISTDTQYF. CDR3 in DNA: TGCGCCAGCAGCTTGGCCGAAGCGATTAGCACAGATACGCAGTATTTT.

The chain combines TRBV5-1 with TRBJ2-1; maybe TRBD1 (6 bases). This CDR3 spans 16 amino acids. The germline V gene has CDR1 SGHRS and CDR2 YFSETQ. Trimming took 5 bases from V and 0 from J, leaving 15 bases between them. Here the CDR3 reads CASSWVGASSYNEQFF. Written as DNA, the CDR3 is TGCGCCAGCAGTTGGGTGGGGGCCAGCTCCTACAATGAGCAGTTCTTC.

The chain carries TRBV6-5 and TRBJ2-1; 11 bases are shared with TRBD2. Germline V gene sequence: CDR1 MNHEY, CDR2 SVGAGI. J was trimmed by 4 bases and V by 6 bases; bases with no gene match: 5. The CDR3 runs to 15 residues. As DNA, the CDR3 is TGTGCCAGCAGGGACACTAGCGGGGGATACAATGAGCAGTTCTTC. This gives the protein CASRDTSGGYNEQFF.

Concerning this clone itself: A single base separates this from a much larger clone, so it may be a read error. The identical CDR3 is also encoded by other nucleotide sequences in the sample. This rearrangement joins TRBV28 to TRBJ2-7, with 10 bases that match TRBD2. The CDR3 length is 14 residues. V lost 6 bases and J lost 2; bases outside the gene matches: 4. Germline values: CDR1 MDHEN, CDR2 SYDVKM. The CDR3 region has the DNA TGTGCCAGCAGCTTAAGCGGGAGGGCCTACGAGCAGTACTTC. Residues: CASSLSGRAYEQYF.

The V gene is TRBV6-2 or TRBV6-3, the J gene TRBJ1-1, with TRBD1 matching over 8 bases. V lost 6 bases and J lost 0; bases outside the gene matches: 9. Germline CDR1 MNHEY, CDR2 SVGEGT. The CDR3 is made up of 16 amino acids. CDR3 protein: CASSQRQGSLNTEAFF. CDR3 sequence (DNA): TGTGCCAGCAGCCAACGACAGGGGTCCTTGAACACTGAAGCTTTCTTT.

The gene calls are TRBV2 and TRBJ2-1; 11 bases line up with TRBD1. After removal of 5 bases from V and 3 bases from J, the junction contained 3 bases not matched to a gene. Germline V gene sequence: CDR1 SNHLY, CDR2 FYNNEI. CDR3 size: 15 residues. The CDR3 DNA reads TGTGCCAGCAGTTGGGGGACAGGGGGCTACAATGAGCAGTTCTTC. This encodes CASSWGTGGYNEQFF.